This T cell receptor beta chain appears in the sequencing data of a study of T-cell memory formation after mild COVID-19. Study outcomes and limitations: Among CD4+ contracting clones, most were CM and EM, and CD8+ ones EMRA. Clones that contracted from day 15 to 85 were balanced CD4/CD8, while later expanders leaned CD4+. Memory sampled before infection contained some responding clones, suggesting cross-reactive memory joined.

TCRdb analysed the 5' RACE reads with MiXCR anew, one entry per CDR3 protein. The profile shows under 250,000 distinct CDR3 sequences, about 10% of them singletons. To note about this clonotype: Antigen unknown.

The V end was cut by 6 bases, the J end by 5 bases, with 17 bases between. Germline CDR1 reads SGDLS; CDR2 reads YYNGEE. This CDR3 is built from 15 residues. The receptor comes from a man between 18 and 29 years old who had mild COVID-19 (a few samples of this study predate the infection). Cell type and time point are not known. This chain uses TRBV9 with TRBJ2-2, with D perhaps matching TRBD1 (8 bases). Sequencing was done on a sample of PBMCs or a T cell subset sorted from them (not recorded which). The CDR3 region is CASTTGGGQTGELFF. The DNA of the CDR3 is TGTGCCAGCACTACAGGGGGAGGGCAGACCGGGGAGCTGTTTTTT.